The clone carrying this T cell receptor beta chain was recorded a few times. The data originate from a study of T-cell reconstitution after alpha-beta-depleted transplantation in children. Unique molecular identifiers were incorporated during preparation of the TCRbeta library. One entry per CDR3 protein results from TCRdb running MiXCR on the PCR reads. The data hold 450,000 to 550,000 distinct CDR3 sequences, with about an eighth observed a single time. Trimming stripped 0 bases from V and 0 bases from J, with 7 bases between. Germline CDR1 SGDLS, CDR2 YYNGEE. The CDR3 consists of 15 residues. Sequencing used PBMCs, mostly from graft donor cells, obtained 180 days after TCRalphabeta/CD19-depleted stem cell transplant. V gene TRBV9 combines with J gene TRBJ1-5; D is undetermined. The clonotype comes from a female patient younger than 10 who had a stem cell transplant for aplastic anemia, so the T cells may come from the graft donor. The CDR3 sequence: CASSVGGYSNQPQHF. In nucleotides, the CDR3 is TGTGCCAGCAGCGTAGGGGGTTATAGCAATCAGCCCCAGCATTTT.